This is a list of T cell receptor beta chains from one sample in a study of regulatory T cells. Libraries were prepared by immunoSEQ multiplex PCR; TCRdb keeps only in-frame clonotypes and omits some of them. The sample lists tens of thousands of clones; 93% were seen once. The sample taken for sequencing was conventional CD4+ T cells sorted from blood. The receptors were sampled from a child aged 2-15 years with CD3G deficiency. The CDR3 runs from the conserved cysteine through the conserved F or W. A D gene is named only where the DNA matches it firmly. Clone size, where shown, is once, few, many, or a class for clones that have expanded.

TRBV10-3	once	TRBJ1-6	NA	TGTGCCATCAGTGCCAGGGGAAATTCACCCCTCCACTTT	CAISARGNSPLHF
TRBV28	NA	TRBJ2-2	NA	TGTGCCAGCAGTTTTAGGACCGGGAGCAACACCGGGGAGCTGTTTTTT	CASSFRTGSNTGELFF
TRBV30	NA	TRBJ2-1	NA	TGTGCCTGGAGTGTACTAGCAGGGAAGGGACAGCAGTTCTTC	CAWSVLAGKGQQFF
TRBV6-1	NA	TRBJ1-2	NA	TGTGCCAGCGGGGCTGGCTATGGCTACACCTTC	CASGAGYGYTF
TRBV28	NA	TRBJ2-1	NA	TGTGCCAGCAGTTCTGCAGCAGGAGGAAACAATGAGCAGTTCTTC	CASSSAAGGNNEQFF
TRBV5-1	NA	TRBJ2-1	TRBD2	TGCGCCAGCAGCTACGGGACTAGCGGGAGTGTACGTGAGCAGTTCTTC	CASSYGTSGSVREQFF
TRBV6-1	NA	TRBJ2-1	TRBD2	TGTGCCAGCAGTGAAGGGGTGGCTAGCGGGAGTCATGAGCAGTTCTTC	CASSEGVASGSHEQFF
TRBV5-1	once	TRBJ2-7	NA	TGCGCCAGCAGCTCAGAAATGGGATGGCCCCAGTACTTC	CASSSEMGWPQYF
TRBV7-8	NA	TRBJ2-3	NA	TGTGCCAGCAGCTTAGGGCCCCCAGATACGCAGTATTTT	CASSLGPPDTQYF
TRBV6-1	few	TRBJ2-3	NA	TGTGCCAGCAGTGGGCTGCTCCCAGGGAGCACAGATACGCAGTATTTT	CASSGLLPGSTDTQYF
TRBV5-1	NA	TRBJ1-1	NA	TGCGCCAGCAGCTTAGGGGGGCCGGCCACTGAAGCTTTCTTT	CASSLGGPATEAFF
TRBV5-1	NA	TRBJ2-1	NA	TGCGCCAGCAGCCCGTCCCTAAACAATGAGCAGTTCTTC	CASSPSLNNEQFF
TRBV6-1	NA	TRBJ1-5	TRBD1	TGTGCCAGCAGCCTTGGACAGGGGGCAGGAAAGCCCCAGCATTTT	CASSLGQGAGKPQHF
TRBV5-1	NA	TRBJ2-3	TRBD2	TGCGCCAGCAGCTTGGGACTAGCGGGGCCCTTGGGTGATACGCAGTATTTT	CASSLGLAGPLGDTQYF
TRBV20-1	NA	TRBJ2-3	NA	TGCAGTGGCAGGGAAACAGATACGCAGTATTTT	CSGRETDTQYF
TRBV18	NA	TRBJ2-3	NA	TGTGCCAGCTCCACAGGCCATTCAGATACGCAGTATTTT	CASSTGHSDTQYF
TRBV18	NA	TRBJ1-5	NA	TGTGCCAGCTCACATATGGGACTGCTCCCCGGGAGGCCCCAGCATTTT	CASSHMGLLPGRPQHF
TRBV28	NA	TRBJ1-3	TRBD1	TGTGCCAGCAGAGCAGGGGGCTCTGGAAACACCATATATTTT	CASRAGGSGNTIYF
TRBV10-3	few	TRBJ2-1	NA	TGTGCCATCAGTGGAACCCTGGGCAATGAGCAGTTCTTC	CAISGTLGNEQFF
TRBV19	few	TRBJ1-5	NA	TGTGCCAGTAGCTGGACACAAGCTATAGATCAGCCCCAGCATTTT	CASSWTQAIDQPQHF
TRBV10-3	NA	TRBJ2-7	NA	TGTGCCATCAGTGAAATATTGGGCAGGGGAAGAGGACACGAGCGGTACTTC	CAISEILGRGRGHERYF
TRBV28	NA	TRBJ2-2	NA	TGTGCCAGCAGTTTAGGGACTGGATCAGGGACCGGGGAGCTGTTTTTT	CASSLGTGSGTGELFF
TRBV11-2	NA	TRBJ2-7	NA	TGTGCCAGCAGCTCTCGGACTCGGCCGTTAGCGTACGAGCAGTACTTC	CASSSRTRPLAYEQYF
TRBV11-2	NA	TRBJ1-6	TRBD1	TGTGCCAGCAGCTTTAGGACAGGAGTTAATTCACCCCTCCACTTT	CASSFRTGVNSPLHF
TRBV5-1	NA	TRBJ2-2	NA	TGCGCCAGCTCGCGAGGGGCCGACACCGGGGAGCTGTTTTTT	CASSRGADTGELFF
TRBV7-9	NA	TRBJ2-1	TRBD2	TGTGCCAGCAGCCCAAAGACTAGCGGGACTTTCAATGAGCAGTTCTTC	CASSPKTSGTFNEQFF
TRBV7-9	NA	TRBJ1-1	NA	TGTGCCAGCAGCTCTAGAGAGAACACTGAAGCTTTCTTT	CASSSRENTEAFF